These 24 T cell receptor beta chains share one sample of origin, sequenced in a study of sequential checkpoint blockade in melanoma. Indicated treatment: randomized to nivolumab then ipilimumab (arm A) or the reverse (arm B). Sequencing was performed with immunoSEQ multiplex PCR; in TCRdb, only in-frame clones are kept and a portion is missing. The sample has around 10,000 clones; 73% are singletons. Sequenced material: CD8+ T cells sorted from blood (inferred from file names), taken from a patient given nivolumab and ipilimumab in sequence. These receptors were obtained from a human donor with melanoma.

The J gene is TRBJ2-1, the V gene TRBV29-1; TRBD2 agrees at 11 bases. Per the germline V gene, CDR1 is SQVTM and CDR2 is ANQGSEA. The CDR3 length is 15 residues. Unmatched junction bases numbered 3, after V lost 3 bases and J lost 2 bases. CDR3 amino acids: CSVEGTSGAYNEQFF. DNA of the CDR3: TGCAGCGTTGAGGGGACTAGCGGAGCCTACAATGAGCAGTTCTTC.

The chain recombines TRBV19 with TRBJ2-1; D not resolved. The CDR3 spans 15 residues. Germline CDR1 reads LNHDA; CDR2 reads SQIVND (reference sequence). V shed 5 bases and J shed 0 bases, with 11 bases lying between them. DNA of the CDR3: TGTGCCAGTAGTCATGCCGAGAGCTCCTACAATGAGCAGTTCTTC. This translates into CASSHAESSYNEQFF.

The CDR3 DNA reads as TGTGCCATCAGTGAGGGTCTATACAATGAGCAGTTCTTC. Its translation: CAISEGLYNEQFF. The rearrangement joins TRBV10-3 to TRBJ2-1; D remains ambiguous. Trimming removed 2 bases from V and 4 bases from J, with 6 bases in between. This CDR3 region has 13 residues. The germline CDR1 and CDR2 sequences are ENHRY and SYGVKD.

The chain uses TRBV7-8 and TRBJ2-7, with 10 bases lining up with TRBD1. The CDR3 runs to 15 residues. V lost 3 bases to trimming and J lost 5 bases; unmatched junction nucleotides: 7. Germline V gene sequence: CDR1 SGHVS, CDR2 FQNEAQ. The CDR3 here is CASSLGQGPRHEQYF. The CDR3 coding sequence is TGTGCCAGCAGCTTGGGACAGGGGCCTAGGCACGAGCAGTACTTC.

This clone was seen more than once but under ten times. This likely reflects a read error, since a far larger clone is one base away. The genes are TRBV6-4 and TRBJ1-2; a weak D match, TRBD1 (6 bases). The germline V gene has CDR1 MRHNA and CDR2 SNTAGT. This CDR3 has 14 residues. CDR3 sequence: CASSPKQGQNGHTF. The CDR3 DNA is TGTGCCAGCAGTCCGAAACAGGGTCAGAATGGCCACACCTTC.

This chain links TRBV27 with TRBJ2-1; 9 bases align to TRBD1. Trimming took 2 bases from V and 8 from J; bases not matched to a gene: 7. From germline, CDR1 is MNHEY and CDR2 SMNVEV (reference sequence). CDR3 length: 15 residues. The CDR3 reads CASSLVGQGLYEQFF. As DNA, the CDR3 is TGTGCCAGCAGTTTAGTGGGACAGGGCCTCTATGAGCAGTTCTTC.

The rearrangement links TRBV4-1 to TRBJ2-1; 8 nucleotides agree with TRBD2. This CDR3 contains 15 residues. V was clipped by 4 bases and J by 6 bases; unmatched bases: 8. Germline CDR1 MGHRA, CDR2 YSYEKL. In DNA, the CDR3 is TGCGCCAGCAGCCCTCCCGCGGGAGGCGGCAATGAGCAGTTCTTC. Protein sequence: CASSPPAGGGNEQFF.

The V gene is TRBV5-1, the J gene TRBJ2-1, with a tentative D call TRBD2 (6 bases). This CDR3 is built from 11 residues. CDR1 and CDR2 (germline): SGHRS, YFSETQ. V was cut by 4 bases and J by 8 bases, with 7 bases left in between. CDR3 residues: CASSPGDEQFF. The CDR3 DNA follows: TGCGCCAGCAGCCCGGGGGATGAGCAGTTCTTC. The variable domain in full, completed from reference TRBV5-1 and TRBJ2-1, reads KAGVTQTPRYLIKTRGQQVTLSCSPISGHRSVSWYQQTPGQGLQFLFEYFSETQRNKGNFPGRFSGRQFSNSRSEMNVSTLELGDSALYLCASSPGDEQFFGPGTRLTVL.

The V gene is TRBV7-6, the J gene TRBJ2-5, with 9 bases that match TRBD2. Germline values: CDR1 SGHVS, CDR2 FNYEAQ. The junction had 6 bases not matched to a gene; V was cut back by 1 base and J by 0 bases. The CDR3 sequence is 17 residues long. As DNA, the CDR3 is TGTGCCAGCAGCTTAGAGACTAGCGGAGAGTACCAAGAGACCCAGTACTTC. The encoded protein is CASSLETSGEYQETQYF.

This clone was picked up a small number of times. V and J are TRBV29-1 and TRBJ2-5; no definite D call. Trimming shortened V by 7 bases and J by 4 bases, and 7 bases separated the two germline ends. CDR3 length: 10 residues. CDR1 is SQVTM, CDR2 ANQGSEA, per germline. CDR3 amino acids: CSGGGETQYF. CDR3 in DNA: TGCAGCGGCGGCGGAGAGACCCAGTACTTC.

This clone was counted only a few times. This chain uses TRBV7-9 with TRBJ2-7, with 10 positions matching TRBD1. Germline V lookup: CDR1 SEHNR, CDR2 FQNEAQ (reference sequence). CDR3 length equals 15 residues. V was clipped by 5 bases and J by 4 bases; unmatched bases: 8. CDR3 in DNA: TGTGCCAGCAGCCCCCGGGACAGGGGACCGTACGAGCAGTACTTC. As protein: CASSPRDRGPYEQYF.

The chain joins TRBV7-9 to TRBJ2-3; 13 bases align to TRBD2. The germline V gene has CDR1 SEHNR and CDR2 FQNEAQ (reference sequence). The V gene end was trimmed by 5 bases and the J gene end by 2 bases; junction bases not matched to a gene: 7. CDR3 size: 17 residues. In nucleotides, the CDR3 is TGTGCCAGCAGCCGCGAGGGGACTAGCGGGATCACAGATACGCAGTATTTT. Protein product: CASSREGTSGITDTQYF.

In its sample, this clone was seen a few times. This sequence joins TRBV6-4 and TRBJ2-3, with 12 positions matching TRBD2. CDR3 length equals 14 residues. Losses at the gene ends were 4 bases for V and 4 bases for J; bases not matched to a gene: 0. Germline CDR1 MRHNA, CDR2 SNTAGT. Written as DNA, the CDR3 is TGTGCCAGCAGTGGGACTAGCGGGGCAGATACGCAGTATTTT. It codes for CASSGTSGADTQYF.

The V gene is TRBV10-3, the J gene TRBJ2-7; TRBD2 agrees at 10 bases. CDR1 ENHRY and CDR2 SYGVKD come from the germline V gene. Germline trimming cut 0 bases from V and 3 bases from J; bases unmatched to any gene: 5. There are 16 residues in the CDR3. CDR3 region: CAISESRAGGIYEQYV. As DNA, the CDR3 is TGTGCCATCAGTGAGTCGAGAGCGGGAGGGATCTACGAGCAGTACGTC.

This chain uses TRBV4-1 with TRBJ1-1; D gene unclear. V was shortened by 1 base and J by 2 bases, with 8 bases between the two germline ends. CDR1 and CDR2 from the germline V gene are MGHRA and YSYEKL. This CDR3 spans 14 amino acids. The CDR3 nucleotides are TGCGCCAGCAGCCAAGGGGGAGTTAACACTGAAGCTTTCTTT. This codes for CASSQGGVNTEAFF.

The chain links TRBV19 to TRBJ2-3; TRBD2 aligns across 10 bases. CDR3 length: 14 residues. Germline V lookup: CDR1 LNHDA, CDR2 SQIVND (reference sequence). J gave up 0 bases and V 8 bases, and 2 bases lay outside the gene matches. The CDR3 loop is CASSSGRSTDTQYF. Written as DNA, the CDR3 is TGTGCCAGTTCTAGCGGGAGAAGCACAGATACGCAGTATTTT.

The chain couples TRBV6-5 to TRBJ2-1, with 9 bases that match TRBD1. This CDR3 spans 15 amino acids. V shed 5 bases, J shed 4 bases, and the junction held 6 bases outside the gene matches. CDR1 is MNHEY and CDR2 is SVGAGI in the germline V gene. The CDR3 loop is CASSKGQGGYNEQFF. CDR3 bases: TGTGCCAGCAGTAAGGGACAGGGAGGGTACAATGAGCAGTTCTTC.

This rearrangement joins TRBV19 to TRBJ2-1; D remains unclear. CDR1 is LNHDA, CDR2 SQIVND, per germline (reference sequence). Trimming took off 4 bases at V and 0 bases at J, with 10 bases between the two ends. CDR3 length: 15 residues. The CDR3 reads CASSRQALSYNEQFF. The CDR3 DNA sequence: TGTGCCAGTAGTAGGCAGGCCCTCTCCTACAATGAGCAGTTCTTC.

The chain uses TRBV2 and TRBJ2-3; D unresolved. The V gene's germline CDR1 is SNHLY and CDR2 FYNNEI. V was clipped by 6 bases and J by 3 bases, with 10 bases between them. The CDR3 is 13 residues long. The CDR3 region is CASSRTWTDTQYF. The CDR3 region has the DNA TGTGCCAGCAGCCGAACATGGACAGATACGCAGTATTTT.

This clone was counted a few times. The rearrangement links TRBV9 to TRBJ1-2, with unresolved D. The CDR3 sequence is 16 residues long. The germline V gene has CDR1 SGDLS and CDR2 YYNGEE. The V end was cut by 2 bases, the J end by 2 bases, with 16 bases between. The CDR3 sequence: CASSVDGVPLNYGYTF. In nucleotides, the CDR3 is TGTGCCAGCAGCGTTGACGGGGTGCCTTTAAACTATGGCTACACCTTC.

This clone was counted only a few times. This chain connects TRBV6-1 to TRBJ2-5; TRBD1 is a possible D gene (6 bases). The germline V gene has CDR1 MNHNS and CDR2 SASEGT. The CDR3 has 13 residues. The V gene lost 8 bases and the J gene lost 1 base, with 11 bases spanning the gap. The DNA for the CDR3 is TGTGCCAGCGGGGGACAAATCCAAGAGACCCAGTACTTC. Its translation: CASGGQIQETQYF.

This chain joins TRBV6-1 and TRBJ1-1; possible D gene TRBD1, 6 bases. The V end lost 11 bases, the J end lost 4 bases, and 20 bases lay between the germline ends. The germline CDR1 and CDR2 sequences are MNHNS and SASEGT. The CDR3 runs 14 residues. CDR3 residues: CASGPTGAITEAFF. The CDR3 DNA reads TGTGCCTCAGGACCGACAGGAGCCATCACTGAAGCTTTCTTT.

The chain recombines TRBV5-1 with TRBJ2-7; 10 bases fit TRBD2. After removal of 0 bases from V and 2 bases from J, the junction contained 11 bases not matched to a gene. This CDR3 comprises 18 residues. CDR1 is SGHRS, CDR2 YFSETQ, per germline. CDR3 in amino acids: CASSLGVAGGSRTYEQYV. The CDR3 nucleotides are TGCGCCAGCAGCTTGGGGGTAGCGGGAGGTTCGAGGACCTACGAGCAGTACGTC.

The V gene is TRBV7-7, the J gene TRBJ2-7; TRBD1 might be the D (5 bases). The CDR3 extends over 14 amino acids. From germline, CDR1 is SSHAT and CDR2 FNYEAQ (reference sequence). V dropped 1 base and J dropped 6 bases, with 13 bases sitting between them. The CDR3 nucleotides are TGTGCCAGCAGCTTAGAAAGGGGAACCGGCGAGCAGTACTTC. Protein: CASSLERGTGEQYF. Variable domain in full (rest from reference TRBV7-7 and TRBJ2-7): GAGVSQSPRYKVTKRGQDVTLRCDPISSHATLYWYQQALGQGPEFLTYFNYEAQPDKSGLPSDRFSAERPEGSISTLTIQRTEQRDSAMYRCASSLERGTGEQYFGPGTRLTVT.